The 5 T cell receptor beta chains given below trace back to one sample, sequenced in a study of shared clonotypes between healthy human individuals. Measured with immunoSEQ multiplex PCR; TCRdb has only the in-frame clones, and not every one. The table lists about 2.4 million clones, more than 85% of them singletons, with around 0.37% in the top ten. Source material: naive CD4+ T cells from PBMCs. The sample's subset: CD45RA+ positively selected. The receptors come from a man between 18 and 29 years old in good health. Some clones in this sample may be carry-over from other donors' samples.

The rearrangement links TRBV6-5 to TRBJ1-1, with D hard to call. In germline, CDR1 is MNHEY, CDR2 SVGAGI. CDR3 length: 14 amino acids. The V end lost 0 bases, the J end lost 4 bases, and 9 bases lay between the germline ends. The CDR3 here is CASSYSPTGTEAFF. CDR3 nucleotide sequence: TGTGCCAGCAGTTACTCCCCGACGGGCACTGAAGCTTTCTTT.

CDR3 residues: CASSRGTTARELFF. DNA for the CDR3: TGTGCCAGCAGCCGCGGGACCACGGCCAGGGAGCTGTTTTTT. The V gene is TRBV7-3, the J gene TRBJ2-2; D might be TRBD2 (6 bases). The CDR3 has 14 residues. Germline V lookup: CDR1 SGHTA, CDR2 FQGTGA. Deletions cut 5 bases from V and 9 bases from J, with 16 bases between. Variable domain in full (rest from reference TRBV7-3 and TRBJ2-2): GAGVSQTPSNKVTEKGKYVELRCDPISGHTALYWYRQSLGQGPEFLIYFQGTGAADDSGLPNDRFFAVRPEGSVSTLKIQRTERGDSAVYLCASSRGTTARELFFGEGSRLTVL.

The chain uses TRBV5-4 and TRBJ2-1, with TRBD1 matching over 11 bases. Germline V gene data show CDR1 as SGHNT and CDR2 as YYREEE (reference sequence). The CDR3 is 13 residues long. Germline trimming cut 5 bases from V and 10 bases from J; bases unmatched to any gene: 5. CDR3 bases: TGTGCCAGCAGTCAGGGACAGGGGGGCGAGCAGTTCTTC. Translation: CASSQGQGGEQFF.

The chain employs TRBV7-2 and TRBJ2-3; tentatively, D is TRBD2 (6 bases). Trimming took off 1 base at V and 1 base at J, with 9 bases between the two ends. Germline V gene lookup returns CDR1 SGHTA and CDR2 FQGNSA. CDR3 length: 15 amino acids. CDR3 residues: CASSLVADGTDTQYF. CDR3 DNA sequence: TGTGCCAGCAGCTTAGTAGCGGACGGCACAGATACGCAGTATTTT.

This chain links TRBV28 with TRBJ2-7; TRBD2 aligns across 7 bases. After removal of 2 bases from V and 0 bases from J, the junction contained 4 bases not matched to a gene. The CDR3 is made up of 15 amino acids. Per germline, CDR1 MDHEN and CDR2 SYDVKM. CDR3 sequence (DNA): TGTGCCAGCAGTTTAACGGCTAGCGGCTCCTACGAGCAGTACTTC. As protein: CASSLTASGSYEQYF.